These 3 T cell receptor beta chains originate from one sample sequenced in a study of identifying expanded T cells in peripheral blood. Measured with immunoSEQ multiplex PCR; TCRdb has only the in-frame clones, and not every one. The table records some 90,000 clones, around 89% of them present only once. Sequenced input: blood. These receptors all come from a person between 18 and 69 years old in good health.

V usage is TRBV7-2 and J usage is TRBJ2-5, with unresolved D. With 1 base removed from V and 9 bases from J, the gap between germline ends came to 15 bases. The CDR3 consists of 14 residues. CDR1 and CDR2 from the germline V gene are SGHTA and FQGNSA. The CDR3 coding sequence is TGTGCCAGCAGCTTAGTGAGATCGGGTGGGGCCCAGTACTTC. It specifies CASSLVRSGGAQYF.

The chain employs TRBV6-6 and TRBJ2-4; D perhaps matches TRBD1 (5 bases). Per germline, CDR1 MNHNY and CDR2 SVGAGI (reference sequence). The CDR3 loop spans 16 amino acids. Trimming stripped 7 bases from V and 0 bases from J, with 16 bases between. The CDR3 reads CASISGGHPAKNIQYF. CDR3 DNA: TGTGCCAGCATATCCGGCGGACACCCAGCCAAAAACATTCAGTACTTC.

The chain couples TRBV28 to TRBJ1-3, with D unresolved. This CDR3 is built from 15 residues. V shed 5 bases and J shed 0 bases, with 11 bases lying between them. Germline CDR1 MDHEN, CDR2 SYDVKM. The CDR3 loop reads CASSPTHSSGNTIYF. In DNA, the CDR3 is TGTGCCAGCAGTCCGACGCACAGCTCTGGAAACACCATATATTTT.